This TCR beta chain was captured in a study of Ad26.COV2.S vaccination and SARS-CoV-2 variants. Overall study context: Donor was in the COV1001 Ad26.COV2.S trial arm. Ad26.COV2.S given intramuscularly, once or twice 56 days apart.

Measured with immunoSEQ multiplex PCR; TCRdb has only the in-frame clones, and not every one. Among roughly 400,000 clones, 92% were seen once, and the ten largest hold more than 1.5%. Treatment described: over 15 received Ad26.COV2.S at low or high dose, single or two shots; 5 received placebo; per-sample allocation not given. Each sample was drawn 63 days after the first injection (of vaccine or placebo). There are 14 residues in the CDR3. From germline, CDR1 is SGHDT and CDR2 YYEEEE. Trimming removed 0 bases at V and 3 bases at J, with 9 bases between. The chain joins TRBV5-6 to TRBJ1-2, with a weak D call TRBD1 (5 bases). Sequencing used peripheral blood, obtained in a trial of Ad26.COV2.S vaccine versus placebo. The source of this sequence is a person aged 18-65 years who received the Ad26.COV2.S COVID-19 vaccine or a placebo. CDR3 nucleotide sequence: TGTGCCAGCAGCTTGGAGGGCAGGGACTATGGCTACACCTTC. Translating gives CASSLEGRDYGYTF.